This T cell receptor beta chain derives from a study of blood T cell repertoires in COVID-19. Study in general: PBMCs, B-cell-depleted T cells, or T cells provided the cDNA or gDNA that made up the material.

The table lists this clone with a few counts. The CDR3 runs 15 residues. V was trimmed by 4 bases and J by 5 bases, leaving 15 bases between them. Per germline, CDR1 SGHRS and CDR2 YFSETQ. Seattle participants joined during active infection and were tracked over time. Original analysis: Amplification from reference gene primers served as the basis for estimated nucleated cell counts. Here immunoSEQ multiplex PCR was the method, and the copy in TCRdb shows in-frame clones only, minus some. D and trimming come from the DNA, and the V and J calls and clone size come from that table. The sample contains about 170,000 clones, around 84% of which appear only once.

The sequenced material came from peripheral blood. The receptor was derived from a woman older than 75 with COVID-19, enrolled during active disease. The V gene is TRBV5-1, the J gene TRBJ2-2; D is possibly TRBD2 (5 bases). This CDR3 is CASSEGSLGTGELFF. In DNA, the CDR3 is TGCGCCAGCAGCGAAGGGAGTCTCGGGACCGGGGAGCTGTTTTTT.